The clone carrying this T cell receptor beta chain appeared a few times. Antigen: not known. A TCRbeta library incorporating unique molecular identifiers was prepared. TCRdb re-called the PCR reads with MiXCR, one entry per CDR3 protein. The sample shows 700,000 to 850,000 distinct CDR3 sequences, 16% of them seen only once. The CDR3 length is 14 residues. Trimming removed 8 bases from V and 7 bases from J; junction bases left unmatched: 13. Germline values: CDR1 LGHNT, CDR2 FRNRAP. The data originate from a study of T-cell reconstitution after alpha-beta-depleted transplantation in children. The study's findings and limits: Fresh T-cell production supplied most of the T-cell counts and diversity seen one year after transplant.

The chain is built from TRBV12-5 and TRBJ2-7; TRBD1 matches 8 bases. Specimen: PBMCs, mostly from graft donor cells, collected 360 days after TCRalphabeta/CD19-depleted stem cell transplant. This TCR was sampled from a male patient between 10 and 17 years old who had a stem cell transplant for acute lymphoblastic leukemia, so the T cells may come from the graft donor. The CDR3 spells CASSGTGKLGEQYF. Here the CDR3 DNA reads TGTGCTAGTTCGGGGACAGGTAAACTGGGGGAGCAGTACTTC.